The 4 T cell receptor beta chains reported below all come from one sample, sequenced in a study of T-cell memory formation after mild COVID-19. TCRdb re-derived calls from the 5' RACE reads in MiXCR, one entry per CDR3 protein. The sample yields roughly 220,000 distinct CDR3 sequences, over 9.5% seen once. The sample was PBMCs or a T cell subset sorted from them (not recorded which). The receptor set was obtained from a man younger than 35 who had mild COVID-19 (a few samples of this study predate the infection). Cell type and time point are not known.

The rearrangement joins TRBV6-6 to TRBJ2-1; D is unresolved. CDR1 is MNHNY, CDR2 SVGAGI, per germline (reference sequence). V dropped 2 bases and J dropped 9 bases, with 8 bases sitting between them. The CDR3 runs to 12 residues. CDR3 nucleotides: TGTGCCAGCAGTTACCCAGATAGTGAGCAGTTCTTC. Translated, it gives CASSYPDSEQFF.

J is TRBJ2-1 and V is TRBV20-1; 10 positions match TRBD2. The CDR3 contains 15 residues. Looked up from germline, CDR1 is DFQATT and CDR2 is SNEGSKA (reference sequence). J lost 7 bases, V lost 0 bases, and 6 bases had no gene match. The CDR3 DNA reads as TGCAGTGCTAGAGACCGGACTAGCGGCTGGAATGAGCAGTTCTTC. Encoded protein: CSARDRTSGWNEQFF.

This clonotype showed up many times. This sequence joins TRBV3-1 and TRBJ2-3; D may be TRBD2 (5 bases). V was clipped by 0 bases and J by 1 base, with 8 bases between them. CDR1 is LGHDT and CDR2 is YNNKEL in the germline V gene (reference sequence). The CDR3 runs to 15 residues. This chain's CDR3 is CASSQDGSRTDTQYF. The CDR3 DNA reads TGTGCCAGCAGCCAAGATGGGAGCCGCACAGATACGCAGTATTTT.

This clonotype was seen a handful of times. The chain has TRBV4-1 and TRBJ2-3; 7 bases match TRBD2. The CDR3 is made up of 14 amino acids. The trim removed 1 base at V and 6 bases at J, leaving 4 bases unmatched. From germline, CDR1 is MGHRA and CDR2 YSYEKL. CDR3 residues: CASSQVGAGDTQYF. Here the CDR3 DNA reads TGCGCCAGCAGCCAAGTCGGAGCGGGGGATACGCAGTATTTT.